Below are 29 T cell receptor beta chains sequenced from a single sample in a study of OX40 agonist ivuxolimab in advanced cancers. The data were produced by immunoSEQ multiplex PCR, yet TCRdb's version contains in-frame clones alone and is incomplete. The profile shows tens of thousands of clones, around 86% of them singletons. This sample comprised CD4+ or CD8+ T cells sorted from blood, obtained in a trial of the OX40 agonist ivuxolimab. The source is an adult with an advanced solid tumor such as melanoma, head and neck, liver or kidney cancer.

V and J are TRBV7-2 and TRBJ2-5, with 10 bases that match TRBD2. V lost 5 bases to trimming and J lost 6 bases; unmatched junction nucleotides: 15. Germline CDR1 and CDR2: SGHTA and FQGNSA. The CDR3 totals 17 residues. The CDR3, as DNA: TGTGCCAGCAGCCCCCTATCCCAAGGACTAGCGGTGAAGACCCAGTACTTC. Amino acid sequence: CASSPLSQGLAVKTQYF.

V usage is TRBV20-1 and J usage is TRBJ2-3; unclear D gene. This CDR3 spans 11 amino acids. V lost 4 bases to trimming and J lost 0 bases, with 2 bases between them. Germline CDR1 is DFQATT and CDR2 is SNEGSKA (reference sequence). CDR3 loop: CSATSTDTQYF. In nucleotides, the CDR3 is TGCAGTGCTACTAGCACAGATACGCAGTATTTT.

The chain uses TRBV2 and TRBJ1-6, with D possibly TRBD1 on 6 matching bases. CDR1 is SNHLY and CDR2 is FYNNEI in the germline V gene. CDR3 length: 14 residues. The V gene lost 8 bases and the J gene lost 6 bases, with 14 bases spanning the gap. The DNA for the CDR3 is TGTGCCAGCTTCCCCCAGGGGATTAATTCACCCCTCCACTTT. Translated, it gives CASFPQGINSPLHF.

V and J are TRBV28 and TRBJ2-5; D perhaps matches TRBD2 (5 bases). CDR1 is MDHEN and CDR2 is SYDVKM in the germline V gene. The CDR3 sequence is 13 residues long. Trimming shortened V by 5 bases and J by 0 bases, and 7 bases separated the two germline ends. Written as DNA, the CDR3 is TGTGCCAGCAGTCCCGGGGACCAAGAGACCCAGTACTTC. Translated: CASSPGDQETQYF.

This clone was seen a single time. The chain joins TRBV7-2 to TRBJ1-5, with a possible D match to TRBD1 (6 bases). Germline V gene sequence: CDR1 SGHTA, CDR2 FQGNSA. Trimming removed 0 bases at V and 5 bases at J, with 8 bases between. CDR3 size: 14 residues. The CDR3 is CASSLAGAYQPQHF. Here the CDR3 DNA reads TGTGCCAGCAGCTTAGCGGGGGCTTATCAGCCCCAGCATTTT.

The rearrangement links TRBV7-9 to TRBJ2-5; D call uncertain. V was pared by 5 bases and J by 5 bases, with 9 bases between. Germline CDR1 reads SEHNR; CDR2 reads FQNEAQ (reference sequence). The CDR3 has 12 amino acids. CDR3 in amino acids: CASSQTRETQYF. The CDR3, as DNA: TGTGCCAGCAGCCAGACCCGGGAGACCCAGTACTTC.

This clone is a singleton in its sample. The V gene is TRBV4-2, the J gene TRBJ2-3; TRBD1 agrees at 7 bases. V was pared by 0 bases and J by 2 bases, with 5 bases of the junction left unmatched. CDR3 length equals 16 residues. From germline, CDR1 is LGHNA and CDR2 YNFKEQ. CDR3 region: CASSQDGDSHTDTQYF. The CDR3 coding sequence is TGTGCCAGCAGCCAAGATGGGGACAGCCACACAGATACGCAGTATTTT.

The chain recombines TRBV27 with TRBJ2-5; 8 nucleotides align to TRBD2. Trimming removed 3 bases from V and 2 bases from J; junction bases left unmatched: 8. Germline lookup yields CDR1 MNHEY and CDR2 SMNVEV (reference sequence). The CDR3 is 16 residues long. CDR3 loop: CASSFSGRGGQETQYF. The CDR3 DNA reads TGTGCCAGCAGTTTCTCGGGTCGCGGGGGGCAAGAGACCCAGTACTTC.

The rearrangement uses TRBV9 and TRBJ2-3; D gene unclear. Trimming pared 0 bases from V and 2 bases from J, leaving 13 bases between. Germline V gene sequence: CDR1 SGDLS, CDR2 YYNGEE. CDR3 length: 16 amino acids. CDR3: CASSVGSSFITDTQYF. The CDR3 bases are TGTGCCAGCAGCGTAGGGAGTAGCTTCATCACAGATACGCAGTATTTT.

V gene TRBV19 combines with J gene TRBJ2-7; 8 bases match TRBD1. There are 14 residues in the CDR3. The germline V gene encodes CDR1 LNHDA and CDR2 SQIVND (reference sequence). Trimming at V came to 4 bases and at J to 0 bases, leaving 2 bases not matched to a gene. CDR3 nucleotide sequence: TGTGCCAGTAGTACGACAGGGGCCTCCTACGAGCAGTACTTC. Its translation: CASSTTGASYEQYF.

The rearrangement joins TRBV18 to TRBJ2-5; D might be TRBD1 (5 bases). Trimming pared 0 bases from V and 3 bases from J, leaving 14 bases between. Looked up from germline, CDR1 is KGHSH and CDR2 is LQKENI. The CDR3 totals 16 residues. The CDR3 sequence is CASSPPRGRTEETQYF. CDR3 DNA: TGTGCCAGCTCACCACCAAGGGGAAGGACCGAAGAGACCCAGTACTTC.

The V gene is TRBV18, the J gene TRBJ1-1, with D uncertain. V was trimmed by 6 bases and J by 3 bases, leaving 14 bases between them. The CDR3 length is 14 residues. Looked up from germline, CDR1 is KGHSH and CDR2 is LQKENI. The CDR3 region has the DNA TGTGCCAGCTCCCTTACCGGGAGGGACACTGAAGCTTTCTTT. The encoded protein is CASSLTGRDTEAFF.

This sequence joins TRBV6-1 and TRBJ2-1, with D possibly TRBD1 on 5 matching bases. Trimming removed 3 bases from V and 4 bases from J, with 16 bases in between. The germline CDR1 and CDR2 sequences are MNHNS and SASEGT. The CDR3 extends over 16 amino acids. The chain's CDR3 is CASSENGHNLYNEQFF. In DNA, the CDR3 is TGTGCCAGCAGTGAGAATGGACACAACCTATACAATGAGCAGTTCTTC.

The chain carries TRBV5-6 and TRBJ1-2; a weak D match, TRBD1 (6 bases). The germline V and J ends were trimmed by 4 bases and 0 bases, with 10 bases remaining between them. Germline values: CDR1 SGHDT, CDR2 YYEEEE. The CDR3 covers 14 residues. The DNA of the CDR3 is TGTGCCAGCAGCCCGGACAGAACTAACTATGGCTACACCTTC. Translated, it gives CASSPDRTNYGYTF.

The chain couples TRBV7-3 to TRBJ2-3; D is possibly TRBD1 or TRBD2 (5 bases each). Germline assignment: CDR1 SGHTA and CDR2 FQGTGA. Trimming took 5 bases from V and 12 from J, leaving 15 bases between them. This CDR3 has 12 amino acids. As DNA, the CDR3 is TGTGCCAGCAGCGGATCGGGGCCCCCACAGTATTTT. Translating gives CASSGSGPPQYF.

The rearrangement uses TRBV9 and TRBJ1-2, with D maybe TRBD1 (5 bases). The CDR3 length is 14 residues. V lost 3 bases, J lost 1 base, and 10 bases lay in between. In germline, CDR1 is SGDLS, CDR2 YYNGEE. The CDR3 DNA is TGTGCCAGCAGCGCATCGGGGGTTAACTATGGCTACACCTTC. Protein sequence: CASSASGVNYGYTF.

This clone showed up just once. The J gene is TRBJ1-3, the V gene TRBV18; possible D gene TRBD1, 5 bases. The V gene lost 6 bases and the J gene lost 4 bases, with 10 bases spanning the gap. The CDR3 covers 13 residues. From germline, CDR1 is KGHSH and CDR2 LQKENI. This chain's CDR3 is CASSSGDGNTIYF. CDR3 DNA sequence: TGTGCCAGCTCGTCGGGGGACGGAAACACCATATATTTT.

The chain is built from TRBV5-1 and TRBJ2-7; TRBD2 might be the D (6 bases). V lost 0 bases and J lost 4, with 11 bases in between. Germline V gene data show CDR1 as SGHRS and CDR2 as YFSETQ. The CDR3 length is 14 residues. CDR3: CASSLAPSGYEQYF. For the CDR3, the DNA is TGCGCCAGCAGCTTGGCCCCCAGCGGGTACGAGCAGTACTTC. Looking up the rest from reference TRBV5-1 and TRBJ2-7 gives the full variable domain: KAGVTQTPRYLIKTRGQQVTLSCSPISGHRSVSWYQQTPGQGLQFLFEYFSETQRNKGNFPGRFSGRQFSNSRSEMNVSTLELGDSALYLCASSLAPSGYEQYFGPGTRLTVT.

V usage is TRBV29-1 and J usage is TRBJ2-7; no clear D gene. The CDR3 spans 13 residues. Germline values: CDR1 SQVTM, CDR2 ANQGSEA. Between the trimmed V and J ends, which lost 4 bases and 4 bases, there was a span of 14 bases. CDR3 DNA sequence: TGCAGCGTTGGGCTGCGACTTGGTTACGAGCAGTACTTC. Translated, it gives CSVGLRLGYEQYF.

This chain links TRBV11-3 with TRBJ2-1, with 7 bases that match TRBD2. Trimming removed 0 bases from V and 6 bases from J; junction bases left unmatched: 5. This CDR3 comprises 15 residues. The germline CDR1 and CDR2 sequences are SGHNT and YENEEA. The CDR3 bases are TGTGCCAGCAGCTTAGAGGGGAGCGGGGCCAATGAGCAGTTCTTC. This sequence encodes CASSLEGSGANEQFF.

The chain joins TRBV19 to TRBJ2-2, with a tentative D call TRBD2 (6 bases). The germline V and J ends were trimmed by 7 bases and 5 bases, with 8 bases remaining between them. The germline CDR1 and CDR2 sequences are LNHDA and SQIVND (reference sequence). The length of the CDR3 is 12 residues. CDR3: CASKEGTGELFF. The CDR3 DNA is TGTGCCAGTAAGGAGGGAACCGGGGAGCTGTTTTTT. The full variable domain, with the rest looked up from reference TRBV19 and TRBJ2-2, is DGGITQSPKYLFRKEGQNVTLSCEQNLNHDAMYWYRQDPGQGLRLIYYSQIVNDFQKGDIAEGYSVSREKKESFPLTVTSAQKNPTAFYLCASKEGTGELFFGEGSRLTVL.

The chain combines TRBV28 with TRBJ1-2, with TRBD1 as a possible D gene (5 bases). CDR3 length: 14 amino acids. The germline gives CDR1 MDHEN, CDR2 SYDVKM. Trimming cost V 7 bases and J 4 bases, with 16 bases left between them. The CDR3 DNA reads TGTGCCAGCAACTACGGGGGTGGTATCTATGGCTACACCTTC. Its translation is CASNYGGGIYGYTF.

The CDR3 protein is CASRPLRQPYEQYF. CDR3 bases: TGTGCCAGCAGGCCACTGAGACAGCCCTACGAGCAGTACTTC. This sequence joins TRBV6-5 and TRBJ2-7; D perhaps matches TRBD1 (5 bases). V lost 6 bases, J lost 2 bases, and 14 bases lay in between. The CDR3 spans 14 residues. Germline assignment: CDR1 MNHEY and CDR2 SVGAGI.

The rearrangement uses TRBV9 and TRBJ2-1, with TRBD1 matching over 8 bases. Per germline, CDR1 SGDLS and CDR2 YYNGEE. This CDR3 spans 16 amino acids. The V and J ends lost 0 bases and 5 bases, in that order; junction bases with no gene match: 7. The CDR3 loop reads CASSVGAGGNNNEQFF. Here the CDR3 DNA reads TGTGCCAGCAGCGTAGGGGCAGGGGGCAATAACAATGAGCAGTTCTTC. Drawing the rest from reference TRBV9 and TRBJ2-1, the complete variable domain is DSGVTQTPKHLITATGQRVTLRCSPRSGDLSVYWYQQSLDQGLQFLIQYYNGEERAKGNILERFSAQQFPDLHSELNLSSLELGDSALYFCASSVGAGGNNNEQFFGPGTRLTVL.

The sample holds a few counts of this clone. J is TRBJ2-1 and V is TRBV5-1; D perhaps matches TRBD1 (5 bases). V lost 4 bases to trimming and J lost 9 bases, with 14 bases between them. Germline V CDR1 and CDR2: SGHRS, YFSETQ. This CDR3 is 13 amino acids long. The DNA of the CDR3 is TGCGCCAGCAGCCCCGAGTGGGGCCCTGAGCAGTTCTTC. Its translation is CASSPEWGPEQFF.

The chain recombines TRBV30 with TRBJ2-5; 7 nucleotides agree with TRBD1. Trimming took 5 bases from V and 7 from J; bases not matched to a gene: 7. Germline CDR1 is GTSNPN and CDR2 is SVGIG (reference sequence). This CDR3 spans 12 amino acids. The CDR3 DNA reads as TGTGCCTGGGACAGGGATTACGGGACCCAGTACTTC. Encoded protein: CAWDRDYGTQYF.

The chain joins TRBV19 to TRBJ1-2, with 9 bases matching TRBD1. The CDR3 extends over 16 amino acids. Trimming cost V 5 bases and J 0 bases; bases outside gene matches: 7. Germline V gives CDR1 LNHDA, CDR2 SQIVND (reference sequence). In DNA, the CDR3 is TGTGCCAGTAGTGTGTGGACAGGGGCATCTAACTATGGCTACACCTTC. Residues: CASSVWTGASNYGYTF.

The chain uses TRBV7-2 and TRBJ2-1, with 9 bases matching TRBD2. The length of the CDR3 is 14 residues. From germline, CDR1 is SGHTA and CDR2 FQGNSA. The junction had 7 bases not matched to a gene; V was cut back by 6 bases and J by 7 bases. CDR3 in amino acids: CASRAGGMGNEQFF. Here the CDR3 DNA reads TGTGCCAGCAGAGCGGGAGGAATGGGGAATGAGCAGTTCTTC.

The rearrangement joins TRBV6-5 to TRBJ2-5; tentatively, D is TRBD1 (7 bases). Trimming left V 8 bases short and J 7 bases short, with 23 bases between. There are 15 residues in the CDR3. CDR1 and CDR2 (germline): MNHEY, SVGAGI. The CDR3 nucleotides read TGTGCCAGCTGGACCGGACAGGCCATGGGGGGGACCCAGTACTTC. Encoded protein: CASWTGQAMGGTQYF.